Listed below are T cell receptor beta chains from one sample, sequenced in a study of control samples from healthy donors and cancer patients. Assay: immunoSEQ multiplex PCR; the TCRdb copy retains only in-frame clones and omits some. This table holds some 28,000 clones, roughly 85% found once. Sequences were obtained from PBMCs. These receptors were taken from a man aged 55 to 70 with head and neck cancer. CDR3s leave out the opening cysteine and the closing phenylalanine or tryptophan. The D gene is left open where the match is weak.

AISDLLAGANNEQF | TRBJ2-1 | TRBD2 | 14 | TRBV10-3
ATSPGGNYGYT | TRBJ1-2 | NA | 11 | TRBV24-1
ASIDLSGGRYNGQF | TRBJ2-1 | NA | 14 | TRBV19
CTLDRASGNTIY | TRBJ1-3 | NA | 12 | TRBV29-1
ASTPRLAGGGDTQY | TRBJ2-3 | TRBD2 | 14 | TRBV28
ASSLGSLGNTEAF | TRBJ1-1 | NA | 13 | TRBV27
ASSDLGTSQY | TRBJ2-7 | NA | 10 | TRBV9
ASSLLTGGYGYT | TRBJ1-2 | TRBD1 | 12 | TRBV6-5
ASSQGSNQPQH | TRBJ1-5 | NA | 11 | TRBV18
ASSYSASSYNSPLH | TRBJ1-6 | NA | 14 | TRBV6-5
AWSGTSGRASYEQY | TRBJ2-7 | TRBD2 | 14 | TRBV30
ASSYGLAGGEETQY | TRBJ2-5 | TRBD2 | 14 | TRBV7-9
ASRQGVTEAF | TRBJ1-1 | NA | 10 | TRBV19
ASSPGERVNTDTQY | TRBJ2-3 | NA | 14 | TRBV7-3
ASSWGGIITDTQY | TRBJ2-3 | NA | 13 | TRBV5-1
ASSAGTGYQPQH | TRBJ1-5 | TRBD1 | 12 | TRBV2
ASSKHEQGLPYEQY | TRBJ2-7 | NA | 14 | TRBV21-1
ASSLLGGYT | TRBJ1-2 | NA | 9 | TRBV5-5
ASSFSPGQGNRAPLH | TRBJ1-6 | TRBD1 | 15 | TRBV5-1
ASSQYRDRKRTGELF | TRBJ2-2 | NA | 15 | TRBV3-1/TRBV3-2
ASSFEPTGELF | TRBJ2-2 | NA | 11 | TRBV28
ASSFVGVEMNTQY | TRBJ2-3 | NA | 13 | TRBV5-4
ASSYRTLNSGNTIY | TRBJ1-3 | NA | 14 | TRBV6-6
ASSIGDRLNTGELF | TRBJ2-2 | TRBD1 | 14 | TRBV19
ASSLGPSSYEQY | TRBJ2-7 | NA | 12 | TRBV7-2
ASSVNNEQF | TRBJ2-1 | NA | 9 | TRBV12-3/TRBV12-4
ASSLIGHPEGEQY | TRBJ2-7 | NA | 13 | TRBV7-8
ASSFPLQGNSYEQY | TRBJ2-7 | TRBD1 | 14 | TRBV28
ASSHSVESYNEQF | TRBJ2-1 | NA | 13 | TRBV6-5
ASSPGTRVYNEQF | TRBJ2-1 | TRBD2 | 13 | TRBV5-6
ASSQGRGTDQPQH | TRBJ1-5 | NA | 13 | TRBV4-1
ASTPGGGHFNQPQH | TRBJ1-5 | NA | 14 | TRBV19
ASSSWTATNEKLF | TRBJ1-4 | NA | 13 | TRBV3-1/TRBV3-2
ASSQAVGGRALWSNEQF | TRBJ2-1 | NA | 17 | TRBV3-1/TRBV3-2
ASSSWAGNTIY | TRBJ1-3 | NA | 11 | TRBV7-9
ASSLVSEGRRAYEQY | TRBJ2-7 | NA | 15 | TRBV7-2
ASSLWGSSTGELF | TRBJ2-2 | NA | 13 | TRBV27
ASSGTGGGSNQPQH | TRBJ1-5 | TRBD1 | 14 | TRBV2
ASSLGGEQY | TRBJ2-7 | NA | 9 | TRBV12-3/TRBV12-4
ASSDSTSGSNEQF | TRBJ2-1 | TRBD2 | 13 | TRBV6-4
ASGLTDRFPHNEQF | TRBJ2-1 | NA | 14 | TRBV12-5
ASSPGQGVEKLF | TRBJ1-4 | TRBD1 | 12 | TRBV19
ASREGQGTDTQY | TRBJ2-3 | TRBD1 | 12 | TRBV5-1
ASRTRGADTEAF | TRBJ1-1 | NA | 12 | TRBV6-5
ASRNAHTDTQY | TRBJ2-3 | NA | 11 | TRBV5-4
ASSQERGRAQETQY | TRBJ2-5 | NA | 14 | TRBV3-1/TRBV3-2
ASSPRDIRYEQY | TRBJ2-7 | NA | 12 | TRBV4-1
ASREDKYGYT | TRBJ1-2 | NA | 10 | TRBV2
ASSLGGLATVTDTQY | TRBJ2-3 | TRBD2 | 15 | TRBV5-6